This T cell receptor (beta chain) was sequenced for a study of cytomegalovirus exposure and HLA in healthy donors. The sample holds a few counts of this clone. The target antigen is unknown. Other DNA sequences in the sample encode the same CDR3. The study ran its PCR with 60 Vbeta and 13 Jbeta primers. The assay was immunoSEQ multiplex PCR, and TCRdb's table has in-frame clones only and misses some. This table holds about 150,000 clones, 70% to 80% found once. The CDR3 has 14 residues. The germline V and J ends were trimmed by 5 bases and 0 bases, with 8 bases remaining between them. The germline V gene encodes CDR1 LNHDA and CDR2 SQIVND (reference sequence). Findings of the study overall: HLA alleles were associated with around 17,000 TCR beta sequences in a later analysis at 0.05 false discovery rate. In an earlier analysis, in 587 donors, most V segments appeared productive either ~87% or ~30% of the time. An assumption of roughly uniform sequencing depth across donors underlay the presence/absence analyses. Specificity for CMV antigens was confirmed in vitro for a few of the CMV-associated chains.

The gene calls are TRBV19 and TRBJ1-5, with no clear D. Sequenced sample: PBMCs. The source is a man between 50 and 59 years old in good health and CMV-seropositive. CDR3 sequence reads: CASSPRYSNQPQHF. CDR3 nucleotide sequence: TGTGCCAGTAGTCCGCGATATAGCAATCAGCCCCAGCATTTT.